This T cell receptor beta chain originates from a study of cytomegalovirus exposure and HLA in healthy donors. Study-level results: HLA alleles were associated with around 17,000 TCR beta sequences in a later analysis at 0.05 false discovery rate.

Primers included in the PCR were 60 Vbeta and 13 Jbeta primers. Method: immunoSEQ multiplex PCR; TCRdb's copy keeps in-frame clones and lacks some. This table has roughly 36,000 clones, 70% to 85% appearing once. Germline V gene sequence: CDR1 SQVTM, CDR2 ANQGSEA. V shed 6 bases, J shed 6 bases, and the junction held 8 bases outside the gene matches. This CDR3 comprises 13 residues. This clone came up once. The antigen is undetermined. This TCR came from a man aged 25 to 45 in good health and CMV-seronegative. The V call is TRBV29-1, the J call TRBJ2-1; 7 bases match TRBD1. Sequencing was done on a sample of PBMCs. The CDR3 nucleotides read TGCAGCGTGCCGGGACAGACTCCCAATGAGCAGTTCTTC. Translating gives CSVPGQTPNEQFF.